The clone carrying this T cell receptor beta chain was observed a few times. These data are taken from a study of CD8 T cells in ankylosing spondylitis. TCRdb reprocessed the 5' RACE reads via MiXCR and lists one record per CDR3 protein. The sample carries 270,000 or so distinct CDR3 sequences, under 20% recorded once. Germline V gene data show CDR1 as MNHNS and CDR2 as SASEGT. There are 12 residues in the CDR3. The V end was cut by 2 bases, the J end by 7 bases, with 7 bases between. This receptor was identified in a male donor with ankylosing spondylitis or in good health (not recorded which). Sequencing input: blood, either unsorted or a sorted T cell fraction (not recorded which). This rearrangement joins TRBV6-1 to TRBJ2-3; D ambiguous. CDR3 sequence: CASSELGNTQYF. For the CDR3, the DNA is TGTGCCAGCAGTGAATTGGGGAATACGCAGTATTTT.